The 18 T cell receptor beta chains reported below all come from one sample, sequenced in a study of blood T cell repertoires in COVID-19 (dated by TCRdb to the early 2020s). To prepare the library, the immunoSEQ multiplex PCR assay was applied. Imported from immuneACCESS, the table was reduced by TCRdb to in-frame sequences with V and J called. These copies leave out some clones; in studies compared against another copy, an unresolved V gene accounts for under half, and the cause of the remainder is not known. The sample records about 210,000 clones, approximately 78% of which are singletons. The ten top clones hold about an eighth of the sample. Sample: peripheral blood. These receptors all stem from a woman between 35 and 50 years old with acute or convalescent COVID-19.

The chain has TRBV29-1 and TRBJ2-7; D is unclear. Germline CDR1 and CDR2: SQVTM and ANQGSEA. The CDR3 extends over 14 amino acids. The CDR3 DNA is TGCCCCTTAAAATCCACCCCGGGCTCCTACGAGCAGTACTTC. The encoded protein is CPLKSTPGSYEQYF.

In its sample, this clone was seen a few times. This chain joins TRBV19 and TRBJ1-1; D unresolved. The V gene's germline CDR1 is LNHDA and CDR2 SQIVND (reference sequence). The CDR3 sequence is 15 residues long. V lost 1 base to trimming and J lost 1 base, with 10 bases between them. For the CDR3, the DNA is TGTGCCAGTAGTATAGCTTCAGGATCGAACACTGAAGCTTTCTTT. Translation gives CASSIASGSNTEAFF.

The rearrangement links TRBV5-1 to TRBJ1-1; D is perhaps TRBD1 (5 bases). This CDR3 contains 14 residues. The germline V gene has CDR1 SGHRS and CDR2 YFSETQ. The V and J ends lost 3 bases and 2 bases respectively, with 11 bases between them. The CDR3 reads CASSWGLSNTEAFF. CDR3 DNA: TGCGCCAGCAGCTGGGGACTCAGTAACACTGAAGCTTTCTTT.

The CDR3 DNA reads as TGTGCCTGGAGTGTTTTCAGGGGCGATTGGACAGGTCAGCCCCAGCATTTT. Translating it yields CAWSVFRGDWTGQPQHF. The chain uses TRBV30 and TRBJ1-5; TRBD1 matches 7 bases. CDR3 length equals 17 residues. V lost 0 bases and J lost 6; bases outside the gene matches: 14. CDR1 and CDR2 (germline): GTSNPN, SVGIG (reference sequence).

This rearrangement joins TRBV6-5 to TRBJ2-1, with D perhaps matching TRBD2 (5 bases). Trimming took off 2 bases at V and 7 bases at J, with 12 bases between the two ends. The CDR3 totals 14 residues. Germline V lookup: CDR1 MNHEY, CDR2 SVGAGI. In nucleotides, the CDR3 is TGTGCCAGCAGTTACAACGCCGGGGTAAATGAGCAGTTCTTC. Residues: CASSYNAGVNEQFF.

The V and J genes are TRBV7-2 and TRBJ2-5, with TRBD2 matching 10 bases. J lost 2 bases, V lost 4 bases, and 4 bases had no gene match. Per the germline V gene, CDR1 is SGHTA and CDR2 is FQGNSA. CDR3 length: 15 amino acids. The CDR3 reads CASSWSSGRQETQYF. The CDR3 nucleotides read TGTGCCAGCAGCTGGTCTAGCGGGAGACAAGAGACCCAGTACTTC.

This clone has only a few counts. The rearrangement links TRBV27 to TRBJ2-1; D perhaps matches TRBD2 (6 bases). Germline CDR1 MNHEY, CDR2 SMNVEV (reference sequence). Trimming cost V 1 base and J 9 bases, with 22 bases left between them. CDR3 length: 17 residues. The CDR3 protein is CASSLLAGGDLGFEQFF. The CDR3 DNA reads TGTGCCAGCAGTTTATTGGCCGGGGGAGACTTAGGTTTTGAGCAGTTCTTC.

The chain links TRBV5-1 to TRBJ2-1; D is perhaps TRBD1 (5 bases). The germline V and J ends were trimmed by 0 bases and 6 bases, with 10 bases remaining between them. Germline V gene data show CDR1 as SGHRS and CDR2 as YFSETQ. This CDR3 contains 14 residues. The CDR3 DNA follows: TGCGCCAGCAGCTTGGTTGGGGCTCTCAATGAGCAGTTCTTC. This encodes CASSLVGALNEQFF.

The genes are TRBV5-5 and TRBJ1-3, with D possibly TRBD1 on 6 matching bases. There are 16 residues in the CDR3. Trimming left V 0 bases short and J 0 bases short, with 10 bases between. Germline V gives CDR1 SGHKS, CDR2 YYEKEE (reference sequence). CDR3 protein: CASSLARGSSGNTIYF. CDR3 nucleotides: TGTGCCAGCAGCTTGGCCAGGGGTTCCTCTGGAAACACCATATATTTT.

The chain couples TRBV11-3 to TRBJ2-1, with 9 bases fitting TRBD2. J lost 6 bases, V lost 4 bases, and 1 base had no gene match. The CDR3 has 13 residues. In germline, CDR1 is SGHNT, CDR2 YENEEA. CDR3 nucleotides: TGTGCCAGCAGCTCTAGCGGGATCAATGAGCAGTTCTTC. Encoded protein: CASSSSGINEQFF.

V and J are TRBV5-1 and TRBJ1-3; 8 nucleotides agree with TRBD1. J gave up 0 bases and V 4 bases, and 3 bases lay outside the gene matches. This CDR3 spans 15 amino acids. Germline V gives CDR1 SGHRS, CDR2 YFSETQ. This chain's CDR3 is CASSKDRASGNTIYF. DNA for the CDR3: TGCGCCAGCAGCAAGGACAGGGCCTCTGGAAACACCATATATTTT.

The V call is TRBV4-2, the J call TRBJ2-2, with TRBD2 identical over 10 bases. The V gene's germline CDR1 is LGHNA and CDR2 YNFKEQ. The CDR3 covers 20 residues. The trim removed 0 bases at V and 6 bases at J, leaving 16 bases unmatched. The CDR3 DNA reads TGTGCCAGCAGCCAAGAAAGAGTAAATATAGTGCTAGCGGGGGCCGGGGAGCTGTTTTTT. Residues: CASSQERVNIVLAGAGELFF.

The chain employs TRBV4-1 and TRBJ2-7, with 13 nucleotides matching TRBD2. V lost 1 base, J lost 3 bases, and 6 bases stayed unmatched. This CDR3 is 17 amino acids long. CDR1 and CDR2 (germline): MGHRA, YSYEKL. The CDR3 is CASSQVGLAGNVYEQYF. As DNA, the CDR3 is TGCGCCAGCAGCCAAGTGGGACTAGCGGGAAATGTCTACGAGCAGTACTTC.

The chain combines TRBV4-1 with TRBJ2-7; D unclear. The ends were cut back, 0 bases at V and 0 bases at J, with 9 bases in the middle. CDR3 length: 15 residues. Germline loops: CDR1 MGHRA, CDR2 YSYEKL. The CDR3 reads CASSQDRSTSYEQYF. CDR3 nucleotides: TGCGCCAGCAGCCAAGATCGGAGTACCTCCTACGAGCAGTACTTC.

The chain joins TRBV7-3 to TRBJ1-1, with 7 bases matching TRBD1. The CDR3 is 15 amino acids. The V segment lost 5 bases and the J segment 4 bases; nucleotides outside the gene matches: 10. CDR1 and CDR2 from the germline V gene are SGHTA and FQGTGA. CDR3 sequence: CASSHEGGASTEAFF. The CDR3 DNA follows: TGTGCCAGCAGCCACGAAGGGGGCGCCAGCACTGAAGCTTTCTTT.

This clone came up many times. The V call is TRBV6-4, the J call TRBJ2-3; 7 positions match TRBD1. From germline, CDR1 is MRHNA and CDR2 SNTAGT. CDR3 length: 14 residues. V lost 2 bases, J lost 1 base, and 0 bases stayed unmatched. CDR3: CASSDGQGTDTQYF. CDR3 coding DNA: TGTGCCAGCAGTGACGGACAGGGCACAGATACGCAGTATTTT.

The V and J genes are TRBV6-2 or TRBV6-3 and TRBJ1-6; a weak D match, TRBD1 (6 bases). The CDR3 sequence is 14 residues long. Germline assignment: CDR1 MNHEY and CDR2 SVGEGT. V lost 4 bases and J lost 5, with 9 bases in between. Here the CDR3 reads CASSFDRHNSPLHF. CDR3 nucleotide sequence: TGTGCCAGCAGTTTCGACAGGCATAATTCACCCCTCCACTTT.

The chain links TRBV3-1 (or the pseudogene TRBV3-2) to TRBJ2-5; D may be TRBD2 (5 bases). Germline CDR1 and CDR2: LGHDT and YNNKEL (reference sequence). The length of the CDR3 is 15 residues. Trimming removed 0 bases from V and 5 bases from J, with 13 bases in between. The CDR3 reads CASSQDLMGEETQYF. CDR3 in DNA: TGTGCCAGCAGCCAAGATCTTATGGGAGAGGAGACCCAGTACTTC.